The 9 T cell receptor beta chains below come from one sample, sequenced in a study of T-cell reconstitution after alpha-beta-depleted transplantation in children. Molecular barcoding with unique molecular identifiers was used for the TCRbeta library. Each CDR3 protein is one row after TCRdb ran MiXCR on the PCR reads. The sample yields 450,000 to 600,000 distinct CDR3 sequences, roughly 18% seen once. This material consisted of PBMCs from the stem cell graft donor, taken from the stem cell graft. Receptors were obtained from a human donor who donated a stem cell graft to a child with acute lymphoblastic leukemia.

V usage is TRBV29-1 and J usage is TRBJ2-7; D perhaps matches TRBD2 (5 bases). The CDR3 is 13 amino acids. Trimming took 5 bases from V and 3 from J, leaving 14 bases between them. Germline V CDR1 and CDR2: SQVTM, ANQGSEA. The CDR3 region is CSVRGSVNYEQYF. CDR3 in DNA: TGCAGCGTTCGTGGTAGCGTAAACTACGAGCAGTACTTC.

The rearrangement joins TRBV21-1 to TRBJ1-2; TRBD1 is the table's D call, not checked against the DNA. TRBV21-1 is a listed pseudogene. The CDR3 is 16 residues long. CDR3 in DNA: TGTGCCAGCCTCCAGGGGGCGCAGCTCGCAGTCTATGGCTACACCTTC. Its protein product is CASLQGAQLAVYGYTF.

This clonotype turned up a few times. The chain carries TRBV5-1 and TRBJ2-7, with a weak D call TRBD1 (5 bases). This CDR3 is 14 amino acids long. Germline V lookup: CDR1 SGHRS, CDR2 YFSETQ. The V end lost 1 base, the J end lost 2 bases, and 10 bases lay between the germline ends. CDR3: CASSLQGDTYEQYF. CDR3 in DNA: TGCGCCAGCAGCTTGCAGGGCGATACCTACGAGCAGTACTTC.

This clonotype turned up a few times. The chain is built from TRBV3-1 and TRBJ2-1, with TRBD2 matching 7 bases. V dropped 4 bases and J dropped 6; count of bases not matched to a gene: 9. The CDR3 loop spans 15 amino acids. Looked up from germline, CDR1 is LGHDT and CDR2 is YNNKEL (reference sequence). Written as DNA, the CDR3 is TGTGCCAGCAGCCTTCTCTCGTGGGGGGGCAATGAGCAGTTCTTC. The encoded protein is CASSLLSWGGNEQFF.

The V call is TRBV5-1, the J call TRBJ2-1, with D uncertain. Germline assignment: CDR1 SGHRS and CDR2 YFSETQ. CDR3 size: 16 residues. V lost 4 bases to trimming and J lost 0 bases, with 14 bases between them. The CDR3 protein is CASSGNTRRSYNEQFF. DNA of the CDR3: TGCGCCAGCAGCGGCAACACGCGCCGCTCCTACAATGAGCAGTTCTTC.

This chain connects TRBV7-8 to TRBJ2-1, with TRBD2 as a possible D gene (5 bases). Germline CDR1 and CDR2: SGHVS and FQNEAQ. The ends were cut back, 4 bases at V and 3 bases at J, with 7 bases in the middle. This CDR3 is 13 amino acids long. The CDR3 region has the DNA TGTGCCAGCAGCTCCGACTACTACAATGAGCAGTTCTTC. It translates to CASSSDYYNEQFF.

The gene calls are TRBV15 and TRBJ2-2, with D uncertain. Trimming took 5 bases from V and 6 from J, leaving 10 bases between them. Germline-derived CDR1 and CDR2 are LNHNV and YYDKDF (reference sequence). The CDR3 is made up of 13 amino acids. DNA for the CDR3: TGTGCCACCAGCCGTTCCGGGCCCGGGGAGCTGTTTTTT. Translating it yields CATSRSGPGELFF.

The rearrangement links TRBV12-3 or TRBV12-4 to TRBJ1-5, with a weak D call TRBD1 (5 bases). The V gene lost 5 bases and the J gene lost 0 bases, with 11 bases spanning the gap. The CDR3 contains 15 residues. This chain's CDR3 is CASSPDRHSNQPQHF. In DNA, the CDR3 is TGTGCCAGCAGTCCAGACAGACATAGCAATCAGCCCCAGCATTTT.

This clonotype was counted only a few times. Here the CDR3 DNA reads TGCAGTGCTAGGGGCCGTACAGGGCAAGAGACCCAGTACTTC. It encodes CSARGRTGQETQYF. The genes are TRBV20-1 and TRBJ2-5, with D maybe TRBD1 (6 bases). In germline, CDR1 is DFQATT, CDR2 SNEGSKA (reference sequence). This CDR3 is 14 amino acids long. Trimming shortened V by 3 bases and J by 2 bases, and 13 bases separated the two germline ends.